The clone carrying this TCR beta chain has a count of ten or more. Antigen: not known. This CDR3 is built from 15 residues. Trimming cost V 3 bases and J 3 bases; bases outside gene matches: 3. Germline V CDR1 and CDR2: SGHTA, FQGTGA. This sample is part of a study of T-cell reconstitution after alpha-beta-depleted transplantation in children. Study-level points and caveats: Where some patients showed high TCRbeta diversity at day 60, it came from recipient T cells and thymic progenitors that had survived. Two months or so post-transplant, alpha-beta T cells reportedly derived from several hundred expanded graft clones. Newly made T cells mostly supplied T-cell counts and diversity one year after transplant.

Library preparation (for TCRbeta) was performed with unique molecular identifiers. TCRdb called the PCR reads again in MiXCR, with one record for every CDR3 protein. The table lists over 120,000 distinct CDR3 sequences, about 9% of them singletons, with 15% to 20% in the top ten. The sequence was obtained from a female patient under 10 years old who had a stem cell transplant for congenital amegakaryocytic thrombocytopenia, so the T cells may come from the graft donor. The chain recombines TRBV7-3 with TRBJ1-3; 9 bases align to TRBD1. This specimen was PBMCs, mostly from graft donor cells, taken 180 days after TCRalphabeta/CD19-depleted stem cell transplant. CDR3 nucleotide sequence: TGTGCCAGCAGCTTGACAGGGGGTTATGGAAACACCATATATTTT. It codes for CASSLTGGYGNTIYF.